A selection of T cell receptor beta chains follows, all from one sample in a study of identical twins. MiXCR was run by TCRdb on the 5' RACE reads, yielding one entry per CDR3 protein. The table shows roughly 1,500,000 distinct CDR3 sequences, with about 31% occurring only once. Sequencing was done on a sample of cord blood. The receptors shown here come from a newborn girl in good health. Each CDR3 is given with its conserved first and last residue. D genes are given only for firm matches. Clone size is shown for a subset of rows, as once, few, many or a class of expanded clone.

TRBD2,NA,TRBV20-1,TRBJ2-7,TGCAGTGCTAGTACTATAGCGGGCTCCTACAATGAGCAGTACTTC,CSASTIAGSYNEQYF
NA,few,TRBV30,TRBJ2-1,TGTGCCTGGAGTGGCGGACGCAATGAGCAGTTCTTC,CAWSGGRNEQFF
TRBD2,NA,TRBV20-1,TRBJ2-1,TGCAGTGCTAGGTCTAGCGGGAGGGCGAACAATGAGCAGTTCTTC,CSARSSGRANNEQFF
NA,many,TRBV29-1,TRBJ1-2,TGCAGCGGATCCGGGACTTACGGCTACACCTTC,CSGSGTYGYTF
TRBD2,once,TRBV13,TRBJ2-4,TGTGCCAGCAGCGTACGACGGGGAGGGGACATTCAGTACTTC,CASSVRRGGDIQYF
NA,NA,TRBV6-1,TRBJ1-2,TGTGCCAGCACCGAAACAGGGAGTGCCTATGGCTACACCTTC,CASTETGSAYGYTF
TRBD2,few,TRBV28,TRBJ2-7,TGTGCCAGCAGCCAACTAGCGGGAGTAAGGTCCTACGAGCAGTACTTC,CASSQLAGVRSYEQYF
TRBD2,NA,TRBV28,TRBJ2-5,TGTGCCAGCAGTTTATTGGCGGGAGGGAGGGACAATGAGCAGTACTTC,CASSLLAGGRDNEQYF
NA,NA,TRBV12-3/TRBV12-4,TRBJ1-2,TGTGCCAGCAGTTTTGGACAAAATAACTATGGCTACACCTTC,CASSFGQNNYGYTF
NA,NA,TRBV5-1,TRBJ1-1,TGCGCCAGCAGGGGACAAGACAACACTGAAGCTTTCTTT,CASRGQDNTEAFF
NA,NA,TRBV12-3/TRBV12-4,TRBJ2-3,TGTGCCACCAATCGACCGGGACACACTAGCACAGATACGCAGTATTTT,CATNRPGHTSTDTQYF
TRBD1,many,TRBV7-2,TRBJ2-1,TGTGCCAGCAGCTTTCCGGGACAGGGGTACAATGAGCAGTTCTTC,CASSFPGQGYNEQFF
NA,NA,TRBV20-1,TRBJ2-1,TGCAGTGCCCGGCGGGGCGCGGGAACGGATAATGAGCAGTTCTTC,CSARRGAGTDNEQFF
NA,NA,TRBV3-1,TRBJ2-6,TGTGCCAGCAGCCCTTATGGGGGGCTAGCCCGCTCTGGGGCCAACGTCCTGACTTTC,CASSPYGGLARSGANVLTF
TRBD2,NA,TRBV2,TRBJ2-1,TGTGCCAGCCAGCTTGCGGGAGTCGTCGATGAGCAGTTCTTC,CASQLAGVVDEQFF
NA,NA,TRBV18,TRBJ2-6,TGTGCCAGCTCACCACAGGAGCTCCACTCTGGGGCCAACGTCCTGACTTTC,CASSPQELHSGANVLTF
NA,few,TRBV29-1,TRBJ1-1,TGCAGCGTATCGACAAACACTGAAGCTTTCTTT,CSVSTNTEAFF
TRBD1,NA,TRBV7-2,TRBJ1-6,TGTGCCAGCAGCTTAGCGGGAGACAGGGTACGGTCACCCCTCCACTTT,CASSLAGDRVRSPLHF
TRBD2,NA,TRBV7-6,TRBJ2-3,TGTGCCAGCAGCCCCCGCGGGGGTTTCACAGATACGCAGTATTTT,CASSPRGGFTDTQYF
NA,NA,TRBV29-1,TRBJ2-7,TGCAGCGTTGTCCACGCCCTGGGGGCCTACGAGCAGTACTTC,CSVVHALGAYEQYF
TRBD2,NA,TRBV4-1,TRBJ2-1,TGCGCCAGCAGCCAAGTCGGGCTAGCGGGAGGAACGTCCTACAATGAGCAGTTCTTC,CASSQVGLAGGTSYNEQFF
TRBD2,NA,TRBV2,TRBJ2-7,TGTGCCAGCGGTCGGCTAGCGGGTTCCTACGAGCAGTACTTC,CASGRLAGSYEQYF
NA,NA,TRBV5-5,TRBJ2-6,TGTGCCAGCAGCTTGGGTTTCGCAGGTCCGGGGGCCAACGTCCTGACTTTC,CASSLGFAGPGANVLTF
NA,few,TRBV7-8,TRBJ1-2,TGTGCCAGCAGCTTAGGGGGGATTCCCTATGGCTACACCTTC,CASSLGGIPYGYTF
NA,few,TRBV4-2,TRBJ2-3,TGTGCCAGCAGCCAAGTGACCAGCGATACGCAGTATTTT,CASSQVTSDTQYF
TRBD2,NA,TRBV4-1,TRBJ2-3,TGCGCCAGCAGCCAAGATGGACTAGACGCAGATACGCAGTATTTT,CASSQDGLDADTQYF
NA,few,TRBV4-1,TRBJ1-6,TGCGCCAGCAGCCAAGATTATGCTTCACCCCTCCACTTT,CASSQDYASPLHF
NA,NA,TRBV3-1,TRBJ2-1,TGTGCCAGCAGCCATTTAAACCCCATGGATGAGCAGTTCTTC,CASSHLNPMDEQFF
NA,NA,TRBV20-1,TRBJ1-6,TGCAGTGCTATTACTCGGACTTCTTTTTATAATTCACCCCTCCACTTT,CSAITRTSFYNSPLHF
TRBD2,many,TRBV29-1,TRBJ2-7,TGCAGCGTTGCGGGGGGGTCGACCTACGAGCAGTACTTC,CSVAGGSTYEQYF
NA,NA,TRBV20-1,TRBJ1-3,TGCAGTGTTAACAGCCGAAACACCATATATTTT,CSVNSRNTIYF
TRBD2,few,TRBV28,TRBJ2-1,TGTGCCGGCAGTGGTACTAGCGGGAACCACAATGAGCAGTTCTTC,CAGSGTSGNHNEQFF
NA,few,TRBV28,TRBJ2-5,TGTGCCAGCAGAAAACCGGGCCAAGAGACCCAGTACTTC,CASRKPGQETQYF
TRBD2,few,TRBV14,TRBJ2-4,TGTGCCAGCAGCTCCAAACTAGCGGGAGGGTACAATGAGCAGTACTTC,CASSSKLAGGYNEQYF
TRBD1,NA,TRBV27,TRBJ2-3,TGTGCCAGCAACCGACAGGGGGTTGGGACAGATACGCAGTATTTT,CASNRQGVGTDTQYF
NA,many,TRBV4-1,TRBJ2-7,TGCGCCAGCAGCCAAACGGGCTTCTCCTACGAGCAGTACTTC,CASSQTGFSYEQYF
NA,many,TRBV20-1,TRBJ1-2,TGCAGTGCTAGAGATAAGCGTACTGCAAACTATGGCTACACCTTC,CSARDKRTANYGYTF
NA,NA,TRBV3-1,TRBJ2-5,TGTGCCAGCAGCCAAGATATCTGGAAGACCCAGTACTTC,CASSQDIWKTQYF
TRBD2,NA,TRBV7-8,TRBJ2-3,TGTGCCAGCAGCTTATTTCAGCGGGAGACCACAGATACGCAGTATTTT,CASSLFQRETTDTQYF
TRBD2,few,TRBV6-1,TRBJ2-1,TGTGCCAGCATAGCGGGGCTCTCCTACAATGAGCAGTTCTTC,CASIAGLSYNEQFF
TRBD2,NA,TRBV6-1,TRBJ2-1,TGTGCCAGCAGACTCGGGACTAGCTCCTACAATGAGCAGTTCTTC,CASRLGTSSYNEQFF
NA,few,TRBV5-6,TRBJ1-1,TGTGCCAGCAGCTTGGCCGTGGCAGGCGGGACTGAAGCTTTCTTT,CASSLAVAGGTEAFF
TRBD1,NA,TRBV6-6,TRBJ1-5,TGTGCCAGCAGTCCAGGGGGACGGATCATCAGGCCCCAGCATTTT,CASSPGGRIIRPQHF
TRBD1,NA,TRBV4-1,TRBJ1-4,TGCGCCAGCAGCCAACAGGGGGGAGCAACTAATGAAAAACTGTTTTTT,CASSQQGGATNEKLFF
NA,NA,TRBV9,TRBJ2-1,TGTGCCAGCGGCGCAGGGTGGTACAATGAGCAGTTCTTC,CASGAGWYNEQFF
TRBD2,few,TRBV10-1,TRBJ2-5,TGCGCCAGCAGTGAGATCTCTAGCGGTGGGGGGACCCAGTACTTC,CASSEISSGGGTQYF
TRBD2,many,TRBV9,TRBJ2-1,TGTGCCAGCAGCGTAGTACTACGGGAGGGTCCTTCCAATGAGCAGTTCTTC,CASSVVLREGPSNEQFF
NA,many,TRBV9,TRBJ1-2,TGTGCCAGCAGCGTAGTAGGCCCTCCTAACTATGGCTACACCTTC,CASSVVGPPNYGYTF
NA,NA,TRBV19,TRBJ1-5,TGTGCCAGTAGTATACGGACATATAGCAATCAGCCCCAGCATTTT,CASSIRTYSNQPQHF
NA,NA,TRBV4-2,TRBJ2-1,TGTGCCAGCAGCCAAAGGGACAACTACAATGAGCAGTTCTTC,CASSQRDNYNEQFF
NA,NA,TRBV7-9,TRBJ2-2,TGTGCCAGCAGCTTAAGCAGGGGAGACACCGGGGAGCTGTTTTTT,CASSLSRGDTGELFF
NA,NA,TRBV12-3/TRBV12-4,TRBJ2-1,TGTGCCAGCTCTATCACGGACTCTACGGCTCTGTTCTTC,CASSITDSTALFF
NA,NA,TRBV29-1,TRBJ2-5,TGCAGCGTTGACGGGGCAGGGGCGCAAGAGACCCAGTACTTC,CSVDGAGAQETQYF